This paragraph covers one T cell receptor beta chain sequence. The data originate from a study of CD8 T cells in Susac syndrome. Reverse transcription of about 0.45 to 1 ug RNA used random hexamers. One entry per CDR3 protein, called by TCRdb with MiXCR from the immunoSEQ multiplex PCR reads. The sample carries roughly 80,000 distinct CDR3 sequences, roughly 95% recorded once. Germline V CDR1 and CDR2: ENHRY, SYGVKD. Trimming pared 0 bases from V and 4 bases from J, leaving 2 bases between. The CDR3 contains 12 residues. The sample comprised CD8+ T cells from PBMCs. The gene calls are TRBV10-3 and TRBJ2-3; D not resolved. This TCR came from a human donor with Susac syndrome. The CDR3 loop is CAISESSDTQYF. CDR3 DNA sequence: TGTGCCATCAGTGAGTCCTCAGATACGCAGTATTTT.